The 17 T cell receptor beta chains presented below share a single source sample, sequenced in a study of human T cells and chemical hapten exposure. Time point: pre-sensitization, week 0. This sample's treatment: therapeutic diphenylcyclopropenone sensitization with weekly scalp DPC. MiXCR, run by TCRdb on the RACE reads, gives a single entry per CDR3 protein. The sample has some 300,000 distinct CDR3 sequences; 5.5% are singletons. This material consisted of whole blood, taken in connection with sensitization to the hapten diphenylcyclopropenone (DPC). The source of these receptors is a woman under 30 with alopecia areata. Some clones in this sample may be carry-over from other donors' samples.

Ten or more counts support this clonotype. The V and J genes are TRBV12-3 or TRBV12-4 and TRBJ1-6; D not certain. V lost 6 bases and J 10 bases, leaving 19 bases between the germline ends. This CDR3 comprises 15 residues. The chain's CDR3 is CASSPHLGYRSPLHF. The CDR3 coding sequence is TGTGCCAGCAGCCCACATTTGGGGTATCGATCACCCCTCCACTTT.

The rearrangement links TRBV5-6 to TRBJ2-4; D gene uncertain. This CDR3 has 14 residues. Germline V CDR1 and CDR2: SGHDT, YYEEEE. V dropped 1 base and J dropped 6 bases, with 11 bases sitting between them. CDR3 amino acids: CASSLTYAGNIQYF. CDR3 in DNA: TGTGCCAGCAGCTTGACCTACGCCGGAAACATTCAGTACTTC.

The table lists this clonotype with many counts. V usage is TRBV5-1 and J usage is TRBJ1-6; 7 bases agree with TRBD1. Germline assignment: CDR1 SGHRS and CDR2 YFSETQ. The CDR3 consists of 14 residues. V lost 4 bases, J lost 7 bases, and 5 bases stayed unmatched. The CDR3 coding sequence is TGCGCCAGCAGCCCTCCGGGACAGAATTCACCCCTCCACTTT. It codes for CASSPPGQNSPLHF.

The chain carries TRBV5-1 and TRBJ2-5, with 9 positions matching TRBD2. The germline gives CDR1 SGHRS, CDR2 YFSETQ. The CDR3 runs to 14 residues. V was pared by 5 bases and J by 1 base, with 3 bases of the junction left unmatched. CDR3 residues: CASRQLAGQETQYF. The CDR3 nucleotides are TGCGCCAGCAGACAACTAGCGGGCCAAGAGACCCAGTACTTC.

CDR3 loop: CASSLEPIEYEQYF. The CDR3 DNA reads as TGTGCCAGCAGCTTAGAACCCATCGAGTACGAGCAGTACTTC. The chain links TRBV7-6 to TRBJ2-7; D is ambiguous. The ends were cut back, 1 base at V and 4 bases at J, with 11 bases in the middle. The length of the CDR3 is 14 residues. Looked up from germline, CDR1 is SGHVS and CDR2 is FNYEAQ.

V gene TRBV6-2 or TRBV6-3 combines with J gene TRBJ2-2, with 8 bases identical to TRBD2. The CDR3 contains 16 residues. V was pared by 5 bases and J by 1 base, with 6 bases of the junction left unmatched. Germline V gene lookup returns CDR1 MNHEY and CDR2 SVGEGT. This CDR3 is CASSPGLAMNTGELFF. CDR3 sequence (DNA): TGTGCCAGCAGTCCCGGACTAGCAATGAACACCGGGGAGCTGTTTTTT.

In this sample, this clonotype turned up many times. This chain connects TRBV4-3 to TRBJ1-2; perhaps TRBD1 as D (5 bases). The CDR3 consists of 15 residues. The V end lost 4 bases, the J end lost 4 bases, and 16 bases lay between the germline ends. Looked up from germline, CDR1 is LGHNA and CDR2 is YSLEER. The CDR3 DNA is TGCGCCAGCAGCCCTCTTGAGACAGACCCCTATGGCTACACCTTC. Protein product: CASSPLETDPYGYTF.

The CDR3 protein is CASSLVSGATEAFF. CDR3 nucleotide sequence: TGCGCCAGCAGCTTGGTTTCAGGGGCCACTGAAGCTTTCTTT. J is TRBJ1-1 and V is TRBV5-1; possibly TRBD1 for D (6 bases). There are 14 residues in the CDR3. V lost 0 bases and J 4 bases, leaving 10 bases between the germline ends. Germline V gene sequence: CDR1 SGHRS, CDR2 YFSETQ.

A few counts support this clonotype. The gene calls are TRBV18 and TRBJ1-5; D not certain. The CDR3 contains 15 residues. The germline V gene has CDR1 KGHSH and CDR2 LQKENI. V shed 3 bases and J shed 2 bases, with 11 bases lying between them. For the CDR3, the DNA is TGTGCCAGCTCACCCCGGGAAGCGGGCAATCAGCCCCAGCATTTT. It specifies CASSPREAGNQPQHF.

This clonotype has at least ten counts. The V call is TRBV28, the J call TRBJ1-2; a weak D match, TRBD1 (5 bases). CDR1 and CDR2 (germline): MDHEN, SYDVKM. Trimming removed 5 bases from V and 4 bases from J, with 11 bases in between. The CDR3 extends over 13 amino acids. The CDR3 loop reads CASSPGTLYGYTF. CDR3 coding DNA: TGTGCCAGCAGTCCAGGGACCCTCTATGGCTACACCTTC.

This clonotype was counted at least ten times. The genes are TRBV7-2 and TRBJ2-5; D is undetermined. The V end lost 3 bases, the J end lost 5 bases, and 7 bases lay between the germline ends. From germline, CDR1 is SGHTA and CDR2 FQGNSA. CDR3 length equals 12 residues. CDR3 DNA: TGTGCCAGCAGCTTTGCCCGGGAGACCCAGTACTTC. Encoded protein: CASSFARETQYF.

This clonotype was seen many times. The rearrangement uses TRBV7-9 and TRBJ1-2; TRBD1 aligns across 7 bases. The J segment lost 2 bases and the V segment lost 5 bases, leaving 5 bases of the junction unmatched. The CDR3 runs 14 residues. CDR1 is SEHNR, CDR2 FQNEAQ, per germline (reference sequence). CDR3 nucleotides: TGTGCCAGCAGCCTTTCGACAGGGAACTATGGCTACACCTTC. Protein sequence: CASSLSTGNYGYTF.

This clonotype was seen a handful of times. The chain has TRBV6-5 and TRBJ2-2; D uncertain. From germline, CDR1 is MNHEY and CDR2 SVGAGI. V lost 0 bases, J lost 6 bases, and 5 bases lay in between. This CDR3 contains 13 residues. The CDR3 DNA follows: TGTGCCAGCAGTTACTCGTATGCCGGGGAGCTGTTTTTT. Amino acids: CASSYSYAGELFF.

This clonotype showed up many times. The CDR3 nucleotides are TGTGCCATCAGTGAGTTTCGAGGGAATGAAGCTTTCTTT. Residues: CAISEFRGNEAFF. The chain uses TRBV10-3 and TRBJ1-1; D remains ambiguous. This CDR3 comprises 13 residues. Germline values: CDR1 ENHRY, CDR2 SYGVKD. Trimming left V 1 base short and J 7 bases short, with 10 bases between.

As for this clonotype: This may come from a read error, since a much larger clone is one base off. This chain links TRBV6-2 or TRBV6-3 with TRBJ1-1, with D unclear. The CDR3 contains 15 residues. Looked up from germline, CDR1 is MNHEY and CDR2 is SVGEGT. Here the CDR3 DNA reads TGTGCCAGCAGTTACCCTGGACGGAAGAACACTGAAGCTCTCTTT. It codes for CASSYPGRKNTEALF.

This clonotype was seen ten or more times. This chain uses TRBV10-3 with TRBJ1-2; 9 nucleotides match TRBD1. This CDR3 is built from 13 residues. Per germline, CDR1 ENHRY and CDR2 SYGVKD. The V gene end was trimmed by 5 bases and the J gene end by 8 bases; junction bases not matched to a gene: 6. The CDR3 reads CAISLDRGGGYTF. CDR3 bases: TGTGCCATCAGTCTGGACAGGGGAGGAGGCTACACCTTC.

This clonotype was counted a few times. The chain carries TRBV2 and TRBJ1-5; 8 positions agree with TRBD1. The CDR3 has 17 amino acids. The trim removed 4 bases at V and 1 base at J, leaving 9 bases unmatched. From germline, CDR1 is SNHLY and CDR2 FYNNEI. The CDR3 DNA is TGTGCCAGCAGTGGGGAAAAGGACAGGGTAAGCAATCAGCCCCAGCATTTT. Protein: CASSGEKDRVSNQPQHF.